These 29 T cell receptor beta chains were sequenced from one sample in a study of cytomegalovirus exposure and HLA in healthy donors. Use of 60 Vbeta and 13 Jbeta primers characterized the PCR. The repertoire was sequenced with immunoSEQ multiplex PCR; TCRdb's copy has only in-frame clones and lacks some. The sample contains 100,000 or so clones, around 74% of which appear only once. The sequencing sample was made of PBMCs. The receptor source for this set is a male donor in good health and CMV-seropositive.

The rearrangement joins TRBV4-1 to TRBJ2-7; TRBD2 matches 10 bases. CDR1 is MGHRA and CDR2 is YSYEKL in the germline V gene. The CDR3 loop spans 15 amino acids. With V trimmed by 6 bases and J by 4 bases, 9 bases remained unmatched. In DNA, the CDR3 is TGCGCCAGCAGTCCCCTCAGCGGGGGGGCTTACGAGCAGTACTTC. Translated, it gives CASSPLSGGAYEQYF.

In nucleotides, the CDR3 is TGTGCCAGCAGCGTAAGGGGGCGCGGCGGGGAGCTGTTTTTT. Translation: CASSVRGRGGELFF. The V and J genes are TRBV9 and TRBJ2-2; 7 bases align to TRBD1. The trim removed 1 base at V and 7 bases at J, leaving 4 bases unmatched. CDR1 and CDR2 from the germline V gene are SGDLS and YYNGEE. The CDR3 covers 14 residues.

J is TRBJ2-3 and V is TRBV6-1, with 10 bases fitting TRBD2. Germline V gives CDR1 MNHNS, CDR2 SASEGT. Unmatched junction bases numbered 4, after V lost 7 bases and J lost 3 bases. CDR3 length equals 14 residues. The CDR3 here is CASKRGGNTDTQYF. CDR3 nucleotides: TGTGCCAGCAAGCGGGGGGGGAATACAGATACGCAGTATTTT.

This clone was seen a single time. The CDR3 region has the DNA TGTGCCAGCAGCTTCGGGGGAATTGAGCAGTTCTTC. Its protein is CASSFGGIEQFF. The V call is TRBV5-4, the J call TRBJ2-1, with TRBD2 as a possible D gene (6 bases). The V gene lost 2 bases and the J gene lost 9 bases, with 9 bases spanning the gap. The CDR3 sequence is 12 residues long. Germline V gives CDR1 SGHNT, CDR2 YYREEE (reference sequence).

The chain has TRBV5-1 and TRBJ2-7, with TRBD1 matching 12 bases. The length of the CDR3 is 15 residues. Germline V CDR1 and CDR2: SGHRS, YFSETQ. Germline trimming cut 4 bases from V and 4 bases from J; bases unmatched to any gene: 6. The chain's CDR3 is CASSRRDRGRYEQYF. Here the CDR3 DNA reads TGCGCCAGCAGCCGACGGGACAGGGGGCGGTACGAGCAGTACTTC.

The chain combines TRBV4-3 with TRBJ1-5; D not resolved. Trimming took 1 base from V and 2 from J, leaving 12 bases between them. Germline CDR1 and CDR2: LGHNA and YSLEER. This CDR3 is 16 amino acids long. For the CDR3, the DNA is TGCGCCAGCAGCCAAGTCTCTGGTCGGGGCAATCAGCCCCAGCATTTT. It codes for CASSQVSGRGNQPQHF.

This clone was found a few times. This sequence joins TRBV10-3 and TRBJ2-7, with D perhaps matching TRBD1 (6 bases). The length of the CDR3 is 12 residues. Trimming stripped 8 bases from V and 5 bases from J, with 13 bases between. Germline V gives CDR1 ENHRY, CDR2 SYGVKD. CDR3 sequence reads: CAIATGNNEQYF. The CDR3 coding sequence is TGTGCCATCGCAACAGGGAACAACGAGCAGTACTTC.

This rearrangement joins TRBV13 to TRBJ2-5; TRBD2 is a possible D gene (5 bases). The ends were cut back, 5 bases at V and 2 bases at J, with 24 bases in the middle. The CDR3 spans 18 residues. Germline CDR1 PRHDT, CDR2 FYEKMQ (reference sequence). CDR3 protein: CASSPDTLRQEEQETQYF. DNA of the CDR3: TGTGCCAGCAGCCCCGATACACTCCGGCAGGAGGAACAAGAGACCCAGTACTTC.

The gene calls are TRBV9 and TRBJ2-5, with D possibly matching TRBD1 (6 bases). Trimming took off 4 bases at V and 5 bases at J, with 15 bases between the two ends. The CDR3 length is 14 residues. Germline lookup yields CDR1 SGDLS and CDR2 YYNGEE. CDR3 sequence: CASSPASRGETQYF. The CDR3 DNA reads as TGTGCCAGCAGCCCTGCCTCGAGGGGGGAGACCCAGTACTTC.

The rearrangement joins TRBV9 to TRBJ1-3, with 7 bases lining up with TRBD1. The CDR3 is 15 amino acids. V lost 5 bases to trimming and J lost 8 bases; unmatched junction nucleotides: 13. CDR1 and CDR2 from the germline V gene are SGDLS and YYNGEE. CDR3 in amino acids: CASSARGGQFDTIYF. The CDR3 DNA follows: TGTGCCAGCAGTGCCCGGGGGGGACAGTTCGACACCATATATTTT. The full variable domain, in which reference TRBV9 and TRBJ1-3 provide the parts outside the CDR3, is DSGVTQTPKHLITATGQRVTLRCSPRSGDLSVYWYQQSLDQGLQFLIQYYNGEERAKGNILERFSAQQFPDLHSELNLSSLELGDSALYFCASSARGGQFDTIYFGEGSWLTVV.

The chain has TRBV7-9 and TRBJ1-4; 9 bases align to TRBD1. In germline, CDR1 is SEHNR, CDR2 FQNEAQ (reference sequence). This CDR3 has 16 amino acids. V trimming: 5 bases; J trimming: 5 bases; junction bases outside the gene matches: 9. In DNA form, the CDR3 reads TGTGCCAGCAGCCCCGCCCCGACAGGGGGGAATGAAAAACTGTTTTTT. Protein product: CASSPAPTGGNEKLFF.

V gene TRBV14 combines with J gene TRBJ2-1, with D uncertain. CDR1 is SGHDN, CDR2 FVKESK, per germline. This CDR3 region has 12 residues. Trimming removed 2 bases from V and 7 bases from J, with 6 bases in between. This chain's CDR3 is CASSQFRNEQFF. CDR3 in DNA: TGTGCCAGCAGCCAATTTCGGAATGAGCAGTTCTTC.

This chain connects TRBV5-1 to TRBJ2-6; possible D gene TRBD2, 6 bases. Trimming pared 4 bases from V and 4 bases from J, leaving 12 bases between. CDR1 and CDR2 (germline): SGHRS, YFSETQ. This CDR3 contains 15 residues. CDR3 protein: CASSPSGPGANVLTF. CDR3 nucleotides: TGCGCCAGCAGCCCCAGCGGGCCGGGGGCCAACGTCCTGACTTTC.

This clone was seen more than once but under ten times. This chain joins TRBV10-3 and TRBJ2-1; D ambiguous. Germline V CDR1 and CDR2: ENHRY, SYGVKD. V lost 2 bases, J lost 5 bases, and 7 bases lay in between. This CDR3 region has 13 residues. CDR3 nucleotide sequence: TGTGCCATCAGTGAGACACAAAACAATGAGCAGTTCTTC. It codes for CAISETQNNEQFF.

The chain combines TRBV6-5 with TRBJ1-4; tentative D call: TRBD1 (5 bases). Trimming left V 0 bases short and J 1 base short, with 6 bases between. The CDR3 runs to 15 residues. The germline V gene encodes CDR1 MNHEY and CDR2 SVGAGI. DNA of the CDR3: TGTGCCAGCAGTTACTCGCAGGGAACTAATGAAAAACTGTTTTTT. The encoded protein is CASSYSQGTNEKLFF.

This rearrangement joins TRBV28 to TRBJ2-3, with a weak D call TRBD1 (6 bases). This CDR3 comprises 12 residues. In germline, CDR1 is MDHEN, CDR2 SYDVKM. V dropped 10 bases and J dropped 2 bases, with 10 bases sitting between them. The CDR3 sequence is CATGQNTDTQYF. The CDR3 DNA follows: TGTGCCACAGGACAGAACACAGATACGCAGTATTTT.

V and J are TRBV5-1 and TRBJ2-3; 8 positions match TRBD2. The CDR3 covers 15 residues. V gave up 1 base and J gave up 2 bases; unmatched junction bases: 3. Per the germline V gene, CDR1 is SGHRS and CDR2 is YFSETQ. The CDR3 is CASSLRAGVTDTQYF. The CDR3 DNA reads TGCGCCAGCAGCTTGCGAGCGGGGGTCACAGATACGCAGTATTTT.

The chain recombines TRBV5-1 with TRBJ1-1; the match to TRBD1 covers 12 bases. This CDR3 contains 15 residues. Losses at the gene ends were 2 bases for V and 10 bases for J; bases not matched to a gene: 9. Germline V CDR1 and CDR2: SGHRS, YFSETQ. The CDR3 sequence: CASSLSGTGGAGAFF. DNA for the CDR3: TGCGCCAGCAGCTTATCCGGGACAGGGGGCGCAGGAGCTTTCTTT.

This clone has just a few counts. This rearrangement joins TRBV7-8 to TRBJ2-1; 8 nucleotides align to TRBD2. V lost 2 bases to trimming and J lost 8 bases; unmatched junction nucleotides: 11. The CDR3 has 16 residues. The germline gives CDR1 SGHVS, CDR2 FQNEAQ. The CDR3: CASSLIGVAGGDEQFF. The CDR3 DNA reads TGTGCCAGCAGCTTAATTGGTGTGGCGGGGGGCGATGAGCAGTTCTTC.

The rearrangement links TRBV5-4 to TRBJ1-2; D possibly corresponds to TRBD1 (6 bases). CDR3 size: 13 residues. Germline V gene lookup returns CDR1 SGHNT and CDR2 YYREEE (reference sequence). Trimming left V 4 bases short and J 8 bases short, with 15 bases between. As DNA, the CDR3 is TGTGCCAGCAGCCACCCGGACAGCAAAGGCTACACCTTC. Protein sequence: CASSHPDSKGYTF.

This clone was counted a few times. The chain employs TRBV2 and TRBJ2-5, with 8 bases lining up with TRBD1. The germline CDR1 and CDR2 sequences are SNHLY and FYNNEI. The junction had 2 bases not matched to a gene; V was cut back by 6 bases and J by 2 bases. The CDR3 runs 13 residues. The CDR3 protein is CASRDRAQETQYF. CDR3 DNA: TGTGCCAGCAGGGACAGGGCTCAAGAGACCCAGTACTTC.

This chain links TRBV30 with TRBJ1-4, with 8 nucleotides matching TRBD1. Trimming cost V 4 bases and J 8 bases; bases outside gene matches: 9. Per germline, CDR1 GTSNPN and CDR2 SVGIG (reference sequence). The CDR3 runs to 14 residues. In DNA, the CDR3 is TGTGCCTGGATGGGGACAGGATATTTGGAAAAACTGTTTTTT. It encodes CAWMGTGYLEKLFF.

This sequence joins TRBV5-6 and TRBJ2-7, with D possibly matching TRBD1 (6 bases). The CDR3 extends over 14 amino acids. Germline CDR1 and CDR2: SGHDT and YYEEEE. Trimming stripped 5 bases from V and 6 bases from J, with 18 bases between. CDR3 residues: CASSYLNREGEQYF. In nucleotides, the CDR3 is TGTGCCAGCAGTTATCTCAACAGGGAAGGCGAGCAGTACTTC.

The V gene is TRBV30, the J gene TRBJ1-4, with D possibly matching TRBD1 (5 bases). This CDR3 has 19 amino acids. Trimming cost V 2 bases and J 0 bases, with 22 bases left between them. CDR1 is GTSNPN, CDR2 SVGIG, per germline (reference sequence). CDR3 sequence: CAWSLGLGQGGSTNEKLFF. The DNA of the CDR3 is TGTGCCTGGAGTCTAGGGCTCGGCCAGGGAGGCTCAACTAATGAAAAACTGTTTTTT.

The chain employs TRBV28 and TRBJ2-5; 10 bases agree with TRBD1. V lost 6 bases to trimming and J lost 11 bases; unmatched junction nucleotides: 15. The CDR3 length is 15 residues. Germline V gives CDR1 MDHEN, CDR2 SYDVKM. The CDR3 reads CASSSVGQGIIEQYF. In DNA, the CDR3 is TGTGCCAGCAGCTCCGTGGGACAGGGGATCATAGAGCAGTACTTC.

The count of this clone is one. The J gene is TRBJ1-1, the V gene TRBV6-6; possible D gene TRBD1, 6 bases. This CDR3 has 12 residues. V shed 8 bases and J shed 3 bases, with 10 bases lying between them. From germline, CDR1 is MNHNY and CDR2 SVGAGI (reference sequence). CDR3 protein: CASGGGHTEAFF. As DNA, the CDR3 is TGTGCCAGCGGCGGGGGCCACACTGAAGCTTTCTTT.

This CDR3 reads CASSFDLRDRYTGELFF. The CDR3 coding sequence is TGCGCCAGCAGCTTTGACCTCCGGGACAGGTACACCGGGGAGCTGTTTTTT. The gene calls are TRBV5-1 and TRBJ2-2, with 8 nucleotides matching TRBD1. Germline V gives CDR1 SGHRS, CDR2 YFSETQ. V lost 2 bases and J lost 3; bases outside the gene matches: 9. The CDR3 is 17 amino acids.

The chain links TRBV29-1 to TRBJ1-2, with no clear D. Trimming took off 5 bases at V and 6 bases at J, with 13 bases between the two ends. CDR3 length equals 12 residues. In germline, CDR1 is SQVTM, CDR2 ANQGSEA. The CDR3 bases are TGCAGCGTTCGTTTAGTTTTGGATGGCTACACCTTC. Translated: CSVRLVLDGYTF.

The genes are TRBV4-1 and TRBJ1-5; D gene unclear. CDR1 and CDR2 from the germline V gene are MGHRA and YSYEKL. This CDR3 is 16 amino acids long. The V end was cut by 3 bases, the J end by 4 bases, with 16 bases between. CDR3 nucleotide sequence: TGCGCCAGCAGCCACCTCCAAGAGGGCAGAAATCAGCCCCAGCATTTT. It specifies CASSHLQEGRNQPQHF.